A single sample is the source of the 8 T cell receptor beta chains below, sequenced in a study of T-cell reconstitution after alpha-beta-depleted transplantation in children. Unique molecular identifiers were incorporated when the TCRbeta library was constructed. MiXCR, run by TCRdb on the PCR reads, gives a single entry per CDR3 protein. Seen here are hundreds of thousands of distinct CDR3 sequences, about an eighth observed once, and the top ten hold around 2.2%. The source material was PBMCs, mostly from graft donor cells, sampled 360 days after TCRalphabeta/CD19-depleted stem cell transplant. All receptors derive from a male patient between 5 and 17 years old who had a stem cell transplant for acute myeloid leukemia, so the T cells may come from the graft donor.

This clonotype was found a few times. The rearrangement uses TRBV20-1 and TRBJ1-5, with unresolved D. V was cut by 3 bases and J by 6 bases, with 9 bases left in between. Germline V gene lookup returns CDR1 DFQATT and CDR2 SNEGSKA (reference sequence). The CDR3 is 12 residues long. CDR3 sequence reads: CSASSRAQPQHF. In DNA form, the CDR3 reads TGCAGTGCTAGTTCTCGGGCTCAGCCCCAGCATTTT.

The V call is TRBV20-1, the J call TRBJ2-4, with TRBD2 as a possible D gene (6 bases). CDR1 and CDR2 from the germline V gene are DFQATT and SNEGSKA (reference sequence). V lost 3 bases, J lost 2 bases, and 14 bases lay in between. This CDR3 spans 15 amino acids. CDR3 nucleotide sequence: TGCAGTGCTAGTTGGCTTGCGGGGACCAAAAACATTCAGTACTTC. Its protein product is CSASWLAGTKNIQYF.

This chain connects TRBV28 to TRBJ2-3; no clear D gene. The germline V and J ends were trimmed by 8 bases and 2 bases, with 17 bases remaining between them. In germline, CDR1 is MDHEN, CDR2 SYDVKM. CDR3 length: 15 amino acids. This CDR3 is CASADDLAYTDTQYF. The CDR3 DNA reads as TGTGCCAGCGCGGACGACCTCGCTTACACAGATACGCAGTATTTT.

This clonotype was seen a single time. This clone may be a read error of a much larger clone one base away. The rearrangement links TRBV28 to TRBJ2-5; weak D call: TRBD2 (5 bases). Germline V gene sequence: CDR1 MDHEN, CDR2 SYDVKM. The CDR3 has 15 residues. The DNA for the CDR3 is TGTGCCAGCAGTTTACCCATGGGATTTGGGGAGACCGAGTACTTC. Residues: CASSLPMGFGETEYF. Together with reference TRBV28 and TRBJ2-5, the CDR3 gives the full variable domain: DVKVTQSSRYLVKRTGEKVFLECVQDMDHENMFWYRQDPGLGLRLIYFSYDVKMKEKGDIPEGYSVSREKKERFSLILESASTNQTSMYLCASSLPMGFGETEYFGPGTRLLVL.

The sample holds a few counts of this clonotype. The rearrangement links TRBV7-2 to TRBJ2-3; weak D call: TRBD2 (6 bases). Germline V gene sequence: CDR1 SGHTA, CDR2 FQGNSA. The CDR3 is 16 amino acids. Trimming pared 3 bases from V and 6 bases from J, leaving 19 bases between. The CDR3 here is CASSFEGLAPLDTQYF. For the CDR3, the DNA is TGTGCCAGCAGCTTTGAGGGCCTAGCGCCCCTCGATACGCAGTATTTT.

This clonotype showed up just a few times. V gene TRBV20-1 combines with J gene TRBJ2-7, with 8 positions matching TRBD2. This CDR3 contains 14 residues. Germline-derived CDR1 and CDR2 are DFQATT and SNEGSKA (reference sequence). V shed 5 bases and J 3 bases; nucleotides not matched to a gene: 9. Here the CDR3 DNA reads TGCAGTGCTCGGGCGGGAGGTGAGATCTACGAGCAGTACTTC. As protein: CSARAGGEIYEQYF.

V gene TRBV7-3 combines with J gene TRBJ2-2; a possible D gene is TRBD2 (6 bases). V shed 5 bases and J shed 6 bases, with 16 bases lying between them. Germline lookup yields CDR1 SGHTA and CDR2 FQGTGA. There are 15 residues in the CDR3. The chain's CDR3 is CASSPKAGWAGELFF. The CDR3 DNA sequence: TGTGCCAGCAGCCCCAAGGCGGGATGGGCCGGGGAGCTGTTTTTT.

This clonotype was counted a few times. The rearrangement links TRBV3-1 to TRBJ2-1; 11 positions agree with TRBD2. V lost 3 bases to trimming and J lost 5 bases; unmatched junction nucleotides: 12. Looked up from germline, CDR1 is LGHDT and CDR2 is YNNKEL (reference sequence). This CDR3 region has 18 residues. The CDR3 reads CASSHDPPGLAVNNEQFF. The CDR3, as DNA: TGTGCCAGCAGCCACGACCCTCCGGGACTAGCGGTAAACAATGAGCAGTTCTTC.